Listed below are T cell receptor beta chains from one sample, sequenced in a study of T cell repertoires in cytomegalovirus infection. A single record per CDR3 protein comes from TCRdb applying MiXCR to the reads. The data hold 400,000 to 550,000 distinct CDR3 sequences, with approximately 10% observed a single time. The sequencing sample was made of PBMCs. The receptor source for this set is a human donor in good health (CMV status not recorded). Some clones in this sample may be carry-over from other donors' samples. The CDR3 runs from the conserved cysteine through the conserved F or W. The order of the fields is clone size, J gene, D gene, V gene, CDR3 protein, CDR3 DNA. D genes are given only for firm matches. The listing skips clone size in some rows; elsewhere it reads once, few, many or a size class.

size: many
J: TRBJ2-1
D: TRBD2
V: TRBV6-6
CDR3: CASCCGGPSYNEQFF
DNA: TGTGCCAGTTGTTGCGGGGGGCCCTCCTACAATGAGCAGTTCTTC

size: many
J: TRBJ1-2
D: TRBD1
V: TRBV28
CDR3: CASSPPGQNNYGYTF
DNA: TGTGCCAGCAGTCCTCCGGGACAGAATAACTATGGCTACACCTTC

size: many
J: TRBJ2-2
D: TRBD2
V: TRBV4-2
CDR3: CASSPSPTSGANTGELFF
DNA: TGTGCCAGCAGCCCCTCTCCGACTAGCGGGGCGAACACCGGGGAGCTGTTTTTT

size: many
J: TRBJ2-1
D: -
V: TRBV7-9
CDR3: CASSRIPWAERYNEQFF
DNA: TGTGCCAGCAGCCGGATCCCTTGGGCGGAGCGCTACAATGAGCAGTTCTTC

size: many
J: TRBJ1-5
D: -
V: TRBV6-2/TRBV6-3
CDR3: CASSRGQPQHF
DNA: TGTGCCAGCAGTCGGGGTCAGCCCCAGCATTTT

size: many
J: TRBJ2-3
D: -
V: TRBV12-3/TRBV12-4
CDR3: CASLRGGTDTQYF
DNA: TGTGCCAGCTTGAGGGGAGGCACAGATACGCAGTATTTT

size: few
J: TRBJ2-7
D: TRBD1
V: TRBV28
CDR3: CASSFQIRLRDSMGYEQYF
DNA: TGTGCCAGCAGTTTTCAAATTCGACTCCGGGACAGCATGGGTTACGAGCAGTACTTC

size: many
J: TRBJ1-5
D: -
V: TRBV19
CDR3: CASSTTEYSNQPQHF
DNA: TGTGCCAGTAGTACGACGGAATATAGCAATCAGCCCCAGCATTTT

size: few
J: TRBJ2-1
D: -
V: TRBV13
CDR3: CASSLNNKGEQFF
DNA: TGTGCCAGCAGCTTAAACAACAAGGGTGAGCAGTTCTTC

size: many
J: TRBJ2-7
D: TRBD2
V: TRBV7-2
CDR3: CASSLAGPGEGYEQYF
DNA: TGTGCCAGCAGCTTAGCCGGTCCGGGGGAGGGATACGAGCAGTACTTC

size: many
J: TRBJ2-1
D: -
V: TRBV3-1
CDR3: CASSHPTKLDNEQFF
DNA: TGTGCCAGCAGCCACCCCACGAAACTTGACAATGAGCAGTTCTTC

size: many
J: TRBJ2-6
D: -
V: TRBV6-1
CDR3: CATPSSLRSGANVLTF
DNA: TGTGCCACCCCCTCCTCTCTACGCTCTGGGGCCAACGTCCTGACTTTC

size: many
J: TRBJ1-4
D: TRBD1
V: TRBV19
CDR3: CASNPSGQGGEKLFF
DNA: TGTGCCTCAAACCCCTCGGGACAGGGGGGTGAAAAACTGTTTTTT

size: many
J: TRBJ2-1
D: -
V: TRBV11-2
CDR3: CASSLDFPTQFF
DNA: TGTGCCAGCAGCTTAGATTTTCCGACGCAGTTCTTC

size: few
J: TRBJ2-1
D: TRBD2
V: TRBV9
CDR3: CASSAGLITSGPYNEQFF
DNA: TGTGCCAGCAGCGCGGGGCTAATCACTAGCGGGCCCTACAATGAGCAGTTCTTC

size: many
J: TRBJ1-2
D: -
V: TRBV12-3/TRBV12-4
CDR3: CASSPQPRYGYTF
DNA: TGTGCCAGCAGTCCCCAGCCCCGCTATGGCTACACCTTC

size: few
J: TRBJ1-5
D: -
V: TRBV7-9
CDR3: CASSLGTANSNQPQHF
DNA: TGTGCCAGCAGCTTAGGGACAGCAAATAGCAATCAGCCCCAGCATTTT

size: many
J: TRBJ2-1
D: -
V: TRBV7-9
CDR3: CASSLSTNEQFF
DNA: TGTGCCAGCAGCTTAAGTACGAATGAGCAGTTCTTC

size: many
J: TRBJ2-1
D: -
V: TRBV10-3
CDR3: CAISEMVRSPYNEQFF
DNA: TGTGCCATCAGTGAGATGGTCAGGTCACCCTACAATGAGCAGTTCTTC

size: many
J: TRBJ2-4
D: TRBD1
V: TRBV12-5
CDR3: CASGLTGGSGNIQYF
DNA: TGTGCTAGTGGTTTGACAGGGGGCTCGGGAAACATTCAGTACTTC

size: -
J: TRBJ2-7
D: TRBD1
V: TRBV29-1
CDR3: CSVARDRDYEQYF
DNA: TGCAGCGTTGCGAGGGACAGGGACTACGAGCAGTACTTC

size: many
J: TRBJ2-3
D: TRBD2
V: TRBV7-2
CDR3: CASSLEGGSVNTQYF
DNA: TGTGCCAGCAGCTTAGAAGGCGGGAGTGTAAATACGCAGTATTTT